This T cell receptor (beta chain) was sequenced during a study of spatial heterogeneity in lung cancer. The overall study: The study consistently detected more beta-chain than alpha-chain sequences. For the average unique TCR and UMI combination, more than nine occurrences appeared in raw reads.

This clonotype came up many times. Within a library made for alpha chains, this beta chain is off target, and its count is uninformative. Time point here: sample taken at primary tumor resection. Whole RNA obtained from tumor, nontumor lung or frozen PBMC underwent sequencing without sorting. Single TCR cDNA molecules each had their own unique molecular identifier. TCRdb passed the 5' RACE reads through MiXCR, listing each CDR3 protein once. Of around 14,000 distinct CDR3 sequences listed, roughly 3.9% are singletons. CDR1 is LNHDA, CDR2 SQIVND, per germline (reference sequence). V shed 4 bases and J 0 bases; nucleotides not matched to a gene: 2. The CDR3 runs 15 residues.

This TCR was sampled from a male donor with early-stage non-small cell lung cancer. The chain is built from TRBV19 and TRBJ2-3, with 9 nucleotides matching TRBD2. Here the sequenced sample was normal lung tissue next to the tumor, taken at surgery. Written as DNA, the CDR3 is TGTGCCAGTAGTAGCGGGAGGGGGAGCACAGATACGCAGTATTTT. This gives the protein CASSSGRGSTDTQYF.